The present T cell receptor (beta chain) was sequenced within a study of regulatory T cells in long-lasting Graves disease. Time point reported: newly diagnosed GD, antithyroid drugs for less than 3 months. PBMC-derived RNA was used for the TCR library. Combining iRepertoire HTBI primers with Arm-PCR of CDR3 regions, the authors built TCR beta libraries. TCRdb passed the multiplex PCR reads through MiXCR, listing each CDR3 protein once. Of about 530,000 distinct CDR3 sequences listed, about 15% are singletons. This CDR3 contains 15 residues. V lost 4 bases and J lost 5, with 15 bases in between. Germline assignment: CDR1 SGHNT and CDR2 YYREEE (reference sequence). These data were also filed under a second study, of T cells in Graves' hyperthyroidism and ophthalmopathy.

This TCR was sampled from a middle-aged woman with Graves disease. This chain connects TRBV5-4 to TRBJ1-4; a weak D match, TRBD1 (6 bases). This specimen was peripheral blood mononuclear cells (PBMCs), taken at new diagnosis, from a patient treated with antithyroid drugs. CDR3 sequence reads: CASSPGGGRNEKLFF. The CDR3 nucleotides read TGTGCCAGCAGCCCGGGCGGGGGGCGGAATGAAAAACTGTTTTTT.